This TCR beta chain comes out of a study of T cell repertoires and HLA-DP antigens. Study summary: CD4+ T cells were cocultured with HeLa cells expressing HLA-DP. DNA input averaged approximately 240 ng in sorted CD137+CD4+ and around 1.2 ug in pre-culture CD4+. Study-level results: No separate analysis of naive versus memory CD4+ cells was done.

Some clones are missing from TCRdb's copy, which holds only in-frame ones; the method was immunoSEQ multiplex PCR. The repertoire holds some 110,000 clones, with 80% to 95% as singletons. Germline CDR1 and CDR2: SGHRS and YFSETQ. This CDR3 region has 15 residues. The ends were cut back, 2 bases at V and 6 bases at J, with 17 bases in the middle. As to this clone: Its antigen remains unidentified.

Negative selection yielded untouched CD4+ T cells of average about 98% purity. The specimen was CD4+ T cells from PBMCs. The TCR originated in a woman aged 18-29 years in good health and CMV-seronegative. J is TRBJ2-5 and V is TRBV5-1; the D gene is possibly TRBD2 (6 bases). The CDR3 loop is CASSFDGSGVKTQYF. CDR3 nucleotides: TGCGCCAGCAGCTTCGATGGGTCGGGAGTTAAGACCCAGTACTTC.